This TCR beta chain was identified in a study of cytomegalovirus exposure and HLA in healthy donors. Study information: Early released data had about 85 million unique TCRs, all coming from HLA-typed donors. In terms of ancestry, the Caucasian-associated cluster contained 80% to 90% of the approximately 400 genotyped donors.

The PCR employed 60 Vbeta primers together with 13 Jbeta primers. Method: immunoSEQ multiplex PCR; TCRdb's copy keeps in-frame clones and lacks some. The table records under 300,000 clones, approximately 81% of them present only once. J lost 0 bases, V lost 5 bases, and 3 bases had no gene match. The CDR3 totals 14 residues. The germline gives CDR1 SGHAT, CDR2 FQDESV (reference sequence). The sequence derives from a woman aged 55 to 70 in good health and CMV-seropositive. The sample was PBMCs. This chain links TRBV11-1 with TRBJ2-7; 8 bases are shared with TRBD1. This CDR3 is CASSRQGTSYEQYF. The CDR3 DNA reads TGTGCCAGCAGCCGACAGGGGACCTCCTACGAGCAGTACTTC.